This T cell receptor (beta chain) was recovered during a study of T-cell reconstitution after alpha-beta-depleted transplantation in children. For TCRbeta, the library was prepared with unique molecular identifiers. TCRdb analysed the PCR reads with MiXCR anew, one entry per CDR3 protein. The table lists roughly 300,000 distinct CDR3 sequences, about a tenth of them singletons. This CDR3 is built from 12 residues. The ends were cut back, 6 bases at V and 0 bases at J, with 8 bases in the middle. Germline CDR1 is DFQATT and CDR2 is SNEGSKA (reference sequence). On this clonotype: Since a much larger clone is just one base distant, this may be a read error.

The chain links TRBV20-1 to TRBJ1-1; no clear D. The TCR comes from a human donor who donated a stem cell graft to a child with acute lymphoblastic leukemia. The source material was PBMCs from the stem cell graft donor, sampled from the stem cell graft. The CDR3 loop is CSAERMNTEAFF. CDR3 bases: TGCAGTGCCGAGAGGATGAACACTGAAGCTTTCTTT.